These 12 T cell receptor beta chains originate from one sample sequenced in a study of T cell responses to AZD1222 COVID-19 vaccine. Sequenced by immunoSEQ multiplex PCR; TCRdb stores in-frame clones only, minus some. The data hold around 120,000 clones, with more than 85% observed a single time. The starting material was peripheral blood, obtained 28 days after the second AZD1222 dose. These receptors were taken from an adult who received the AZD1222 COVID-19 vaccine.

The table lists this clone with a count of one. The chain recombines TRBV6-5 with TRBJ2-5, with 11 bases identical to TRBD2. Germline assignment: CDR1 MNHEY and CDR2 SVGAGI. The CDR3 loop spans 13 amino acids. Trimming at V came to 8 bases and at J to 6 bases, leaving 5 bases not matched to a gene. The CDR3: CASSTSGVKTQYF. CDR3 coding DNA: TGTGCCAGCTCGACTAGCGGGGTGAAGACCCAGTACTTC.

The rearrangement joins TRBV6-5 to TRBJ1-6; the D gene is possibly TRBD1 (5 bases). Trimming pared 7 bases from V and 7 bases from J, leaving 17 bases between. The length of the CDR3 is 15 residues. Germline assignment: CDR1 MNHEY and CDR2 SVGAGI. This chain's CDR3 is CASTALGRQNSPLHF. DNA for the CDR3: TGTGCCAGCACCGCCTTGGGACGGCAAAATTCACCCCTCCACTTT.

CDR3 loop: CASSRGGPEQYF. The CDR3 coding sequence is TGTGCCAGCTCGCGGGGGGGGCCCGAGCAGTACTTC. The chain couples TRBV18 to TRBJ2-7, with 9 bases that match TRBD2. The CDR3 sequence is 12 residues long. V dropped 6 bases and J dropped 6; count of bases not matched to a gene: 3. Germline V lookup: CDR1 KGHSH, CDR2 LQKENI.

The chain links TRBV5-1 to TRBJ2-2, with 8 nucleotides matching TRBD1. V lost 4 bases to trimming and J lost 5 bases; unmatched junction nucleotides: 7. Germline lookup yields CDR1 SGHRS and CDR2 YFSETQ. The CDR3 runs to 15 residues. The DNA of the CDR3 is TGCGCCAGCAGCACGGGACAGGAGATTACCGGGGAGCTGTTTTTT. Its protein is CASSTGQEITGELFF.

This chain links TRBV5-5 with TRBJ1-3; D perhaps matches TRBD1 (5 bases). Between the trimmed V and J ends, which lost 4 bases and 4 bases, there was a span of 12 bases. Germline V gene lookup returns CDR1 SGHKS and CDR2 YYEKEE (reference sequence). The CDR3 has 14 amino acids. CDR3 in amino acids: CASSAGTAGNTIYF. The CDR3 DNA follows: TGTGCCAGCAGCGCAGGGACCGCCGGAAACACCATATATTTT.

The V call is TRBV5-5, the J call TRBJ2-7, with 7 bases identical to TRBD1. V shed 4 bases and J 0 bases; nucleotides not matched to a gene: 4. Germline loops: CDR1 SGHKS, CDR2 YYEKEE (reference sequence). CDR3 length: 14 residues. CDR3 amino acids: CASSLGQPSYEQYF. As DNA, the CDR3 is TGTGCCAGCAGCCTGGGACAGCCCTCCTACGAGCAGTACTTC. Together with reference TRBV5-5 and TRBJ2-7, the CDR3 gives the full variable domain: DAGVTQSPTHLIKTRGQQVTLRCSPISGHKSVSWYQQVLGQGPQFIFQYYEKEERGRGNFPDRFSARQFPNYSSELNVNALLLGDSALYLCASSLGQPSYEQYFGPGTRLTVT.

This clone was observed a single time. The chain links TRBV19 to TRBJ2-1; TRBD2 matches at 10 bases. V dropped 8 bases and J dropped 5; count of bases not matched to a gene: 3. CDR3 length equals 13 residues. Germline V gives CDR1 LNHDA, CDR2 SQIVND (reference sequence). CDR3 region: CASEGLADNEQFF. The CDR3 nucleotides are TGTGCCAGTGAAGGACTAGCGGACAATGAGCAGTTCTTC.

The chain recombines TRBV3-1 (or the pseudogene TRBV3-2) with TRBJ1-2; no reliable D call. This CDR3 comprises 13 residues. The V end was cut by 0 bases, the J end by 5 bases, with 7 bases between. The germline V gene encodes CDR1 LGHDT and CDR2 YNNKEL (reference sequence). The CDR3 DNA reads TGTGCCAGCAGCCAAGAGACGGATTATGGCTACACCTTC. Its protein product is CASSQETDYGYTF.

The V gene is TRBV29-1, the J gene TRBJ2-6; D call uncertain. CDR3 size: 16 residues. CDR1 and CDR2 (germline): SQVTM, ANQGSEA. V dropped 4 bases and J dropped 4 bases, with 17 bases sitting between them. Here the CDR3 reads CSVGPGLGSGANVLTF. The CDR3 coding sequence is TGCAGCGTTGGGCCCGGCCTCGGATCCGGGGCCAACGTCCTGACTTTC.

This sequence joins TRBV4-1 and TRBJ1-4; 9 nucleotides match TRBD1. The germline gives CDR1 MGHRA, CDR2 YSYEKL. This CDR3 is 14 amino acids long. J lost 8 bases, V lost 4 bases, and 5 bases had no gene match. CDR3 nucleotides: TGCGCCAGCAGCCTGGGACAGGGCGGGGAAAAACTGTTTTTT. Residues: CASSLGQGGEKLFF.

This clone is a singleton in its sample. The chain uses TRBV5-4 and TRBJ2-7; the match to TRBD2 covers 7 bases. Per germline, CDR1 SGHNT and CDR2 YYREEE (reference sequence). V dropped 0 bases and J dropped 2; count of bases not matched to a gene: 5. This CDR3 has 15 amino acids. The CDR3 DNA follows: TGTGCCAGCAGCTTGGGGGGACTACAAACCTACGAGCAGTACTTC. This sequence encodes CASSLGGLQTYEQYF.

This clone was seen only once. This rearrangement joins TRBV21-1 to TRBJ2-1; TRBD2, the table's D call, was not compared with the DNA. TRBV21-1 corresponds to a pseudogene. The length of the CDR3 is 18 residues. CDR3 in amino acids: CASSEGVTRGLDYNEQFF. CDR3 DNA sequence: TGTGCCAGCAGCGAAGGTGTTACGAGAGGTTTGGACTACAATGAGCAGTTCTTC.